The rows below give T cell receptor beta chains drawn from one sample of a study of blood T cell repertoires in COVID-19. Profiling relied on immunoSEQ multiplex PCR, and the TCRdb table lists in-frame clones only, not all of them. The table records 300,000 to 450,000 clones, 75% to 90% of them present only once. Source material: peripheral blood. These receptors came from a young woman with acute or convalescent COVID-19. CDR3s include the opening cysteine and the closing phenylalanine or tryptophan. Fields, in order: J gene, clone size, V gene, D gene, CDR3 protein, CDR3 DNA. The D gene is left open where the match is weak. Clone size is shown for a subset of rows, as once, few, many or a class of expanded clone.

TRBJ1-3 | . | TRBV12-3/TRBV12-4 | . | CASSWGEGNTIYF | TGTGCCAGCAGCTGGGGGGAAGGAAACACCATATATTTT
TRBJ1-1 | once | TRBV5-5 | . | CASSGGHMNTEAFF | TGTGCCAGCAGCGGGGGCCATATGAACACTGAAGCTTTCTTT
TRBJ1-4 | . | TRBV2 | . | CASLRARVTNEKLFF | TGTGCCAGCTTGAGGGCTAGGGTCACTAATGAAAAACTGTTTTTT
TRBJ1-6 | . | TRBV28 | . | CASSLTGFSQSSYNSPLHF | TGTGCCAGCAGTTTAACAGGGTTTTCCCAGAGCTCCTATAATTCACCCCTCCACTTT
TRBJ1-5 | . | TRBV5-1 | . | CASSPDSANQPQHF | TGCGCCAGCAGCCCGGACAGTGCAAATCAGCCCCAGCATTTT
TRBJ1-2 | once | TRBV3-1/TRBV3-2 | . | CASSLGDTRIYGYTF | TGTGCCAGCAGCCTAGGGGACACCCGCATATATGGCTACACCTTC
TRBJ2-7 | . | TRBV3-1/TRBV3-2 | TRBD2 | CASSQFATSGSHEQYF | TGTGCCAGCAGCCAATTCGCAACTAGCGGGAGCCACGAGCAGTACTTC
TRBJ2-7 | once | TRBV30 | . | CAWSPNQYEQYF | TGTGCCTGGAGTCCCAACCAGTACGAGCAGTACTTC
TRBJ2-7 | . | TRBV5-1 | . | CASSFLGSSYEQYF | TGCGCCAGCAGCTTTCTAGGTAGCAGCTACGAGCAGTACTTC
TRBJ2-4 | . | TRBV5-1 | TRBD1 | CASSLGIDRVNIQYF | TGCGCCAGCAGCCTGGGTATTGACAGGGTCAACATTCAGTACTTC
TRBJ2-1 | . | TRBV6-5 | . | CASSFGGTYNEQFF | TGTGCCAGCAGCTTCGGCGGCACCTACAATGAGCAGTTCTTC
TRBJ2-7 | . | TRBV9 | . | CASSPGTSSSYEQYF | TGTGCCAGCAGTCCGGGGACATCGAGCTCCTACGAGCAGTACTTC
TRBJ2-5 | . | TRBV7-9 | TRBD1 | CASSSHRQGGETQYF | TGTGCCAGCAGCTCTCATCGACAGGGCGGGGAGACCCAGTACTTC
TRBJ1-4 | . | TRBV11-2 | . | CASSFGEGKNEKLFF | .
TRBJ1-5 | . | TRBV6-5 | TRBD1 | CASSRDRGSNQPQHF | TGTGCCAGCAGCCGGGACAGGGGTAGCAATCAGCCCCAGCATTTT
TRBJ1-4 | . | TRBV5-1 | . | CASSLGGLGEKLFF | TGCGCCAGCAGCTTGGGGGGACTGGGGGAAAAACTGTTTTTT
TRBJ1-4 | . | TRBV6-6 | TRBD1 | CASSLQGAYNEKLFF | TGTGCCAGCAGTCTACAGGGGGCTTATAATGAAAAACTGTTTTTT
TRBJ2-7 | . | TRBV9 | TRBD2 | CASSGTSGSRDEQYF | TGTGCCAGCAGCGGGACTAGCGGGAGTCGGGACGAGCAGTACTTC
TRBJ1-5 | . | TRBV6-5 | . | CASSPFRGDNQPQHF | TGTGCCAGCAGCCCCTTTCGGGGTGACAATCAGCCCCAGCATTTT
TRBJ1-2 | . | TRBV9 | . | CASSVESRGLGYTF | TGTGCCAGCAGCGTAGAAAGCAGGGGTTTGGGCTACACCTTC
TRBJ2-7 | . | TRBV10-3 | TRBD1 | CAMDRGLQYF | TGTGCCATGGACAGGGGGCTGCAGTACTTC
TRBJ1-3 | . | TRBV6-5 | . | CASTEVPPGNTIYF | TGTGCCAGCACAGAGGTCCCACCCGGAAACACCATATATTTT
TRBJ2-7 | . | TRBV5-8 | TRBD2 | CASSLFDGGVYEQYF | TGTGCCAGCAGCTTGTTTGACGGGGGGGTCTACGAGCAGTACTTC
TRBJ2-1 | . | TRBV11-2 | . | CASSQRQGLTVNEQFF | TGTGCCAGCAGCCAAAGGCAGGGGCTTACGGTGAATGAGCAGTTCTTC
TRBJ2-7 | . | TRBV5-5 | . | CASSFSGTSPAYEQYF | TGTGCCAGCAGCTTCTCCGGGACTTCTCCCGCCTACGAGCAGTACTTC
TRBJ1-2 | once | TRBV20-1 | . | CSARQGGGYTF | TGCAGTGCTAGACAAGGGGGTGGCTACACCTTC
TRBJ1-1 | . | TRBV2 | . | CASTFTEAFF | TGTGCCAGCACCTTCACTGAAGCTTTCTTT
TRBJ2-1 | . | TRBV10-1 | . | CASSESAGRLRYSYNEQFF | TGCGCCAGCAGTGAGTCGGCGGGACGCTTGCGTTACTCCTACAATGAGCAGTTCTTC